The 8 T cell receptor beta chains reported below all come from one sample, sequenced in a study of T cell responses to AZD1222 COVID-19 vaccine. Method: immunoSEQ multiplex PCR; TCRdb's copy keeps in-frame clones and lacks some. Of some 120,000 clones listed, around 89% were seen once; the top ten hold 9.5%. The sequencing used peripheral blood, collected 28 days after the second AZD1222 dose. Receptor source: an adult who received the AZD1222 COVID-19 vaccine.

The chain has TRBV27 and TRBJ2-5; tentative D call: TRBD1 (5 bases). Per the germline V gene, CDR1 is MNHEY and CDR2 is SMNVEV (reference sequence). Trimming removed 3 bases at V and 0 bases at J, with 11 bases between. The CDR3 is 15 residues long. The CDR3 sequence: CASSLRQGYQETQYF. CDR3 in DNA: TGTGCCAGCAGTTTGAGGCAGGGTTACCAAGAGACCCAGTACTTC.

V usage is TRBV29-1 and J usage is TRBJ2-6, with D perhaps matching TRBD1 (5 bases). The CDR3 has 19 amino acids. Trimming cost V 5 bases and J 0 bases, with 23 bases left between them. The germline CDR1 and CDR2 sequences are SQVTM and ANQGSEA. CDR3 nucleotide sequence: TGCAGCGTTACCGAGCAGGGTTCCCCCTCTCTCTCTGGGGCCAACGTCCTGACTTTC. It yields the protein CSVTEQGSPSLSGANVLTF.

This chain joins TRBV7-7 and TRBJ1-1; perhaps TRBD1 as D (5 bases). Deletions cut 5 bases from V and 1 base from J, with 26 bases between. The germline V gene has CDR1 SSHAT and CDR2 FNYEAQ (reference sequence). The CDR3 is made up of 19 amino acids. CDR3 loop: CASSEWGVDGPTPNTEAFF. In DNA form, the CDR3 reads TGTGCCAGCAGCGAGTGGGGGGTCGACGGGCCGACCCCGAACACTGAAGCTTTCTTT. Combining the CDR3 with reference TRBV7-7 and TRBJ1-1 gives the whole variable domain GAGVSQSPRYKVTKRGQDVTLRCDPISSHATLYWYQQALGQGPEFLTYFNYEAQPDKSGLPSDRFSAERPEGSISTLTIQRTEQRDSAMYRCASSEWGVDGPTPNTEAFFGQGTRLTVV.

This clone was counted only a few times. The rearrangement uses TRBV2 and TRBJ1-3; D might be TRBD1 (6 bases). The CDR3 has 15 amino acids. Between the trimmed V and J ends, which lost 4 bases and 3 bases, there was a span of 13 bases. Germline-derived CDR1 and CDR2 are SNHLY and FYNNEI. In DNA form, the CDR3 reads TGTGCCAGCAGTGCTGCGGGGGCTATTGGAAACACCATATATTTT. Its translation is CASSAAGAIGNTIYF.

The rearrangement links TRBV6-4 to TRBJ2-3; tentatively, D is TRBD2 (5 bases). In germline, CDR1 is MRHNA, CDR2 SNTAGT. The CDR3 spans 14 residues. Trimming took 2 bases from V and 4 from J, leaving 10 bases between them. The CDR3 region is CASSDGGGPDTQYF. CDR3 bases: TGTGCCAGCAGTGACGGAGGAGGCCCAGATACGCAGTATTTT.

J is TRBJ1-1 and V is TRBV29-1; no reliable D call. V was clipped by 4 bases and J by 4 bases, with 10 bases between them. CDR3 length: 12 residues. Germline V gives CDR1 SQVTM, CDR2 ANQGSEA. This chain's CDR3 is CSVVGIFTEAFF. In nucleotides, the CDR3 is TGCAGCGTTGTTGGGATATTCACTGAAGCTTTCTTT.

This clone was seen once. The V and J genes are TRBV21-1 and TRBJ1-6; the table's D call, TRBD1, has no DNA check behind it. TRBV21-1 is noted as a pseudogene. The CDR3 spans 14 residues. The DNA of the CDR3 is TGTGCCAGCGTTTTTGGAAGGGGTTATTCACCCCTCCACTTT. Protein sequence: CASVFGRGYSPLHF.

Remarks on this clone: Compared with germline, one end of the junction differs, possibly owing to a read error. This chain connects TRBV5-8 to TRBJ2-2, with 7 bases matching TRBD2. This CDR3 is 16 amino acids long. The germline CDR1 and CDR2 sequences are SGHTS and YDEGEE. In DNA, the CDR3 is TGTGCCAGCAGGTTGGGACTACAAACCAATTACGGGGAGCTGTTTTTT. Its translation is CASRLGLQTNYGELFF.